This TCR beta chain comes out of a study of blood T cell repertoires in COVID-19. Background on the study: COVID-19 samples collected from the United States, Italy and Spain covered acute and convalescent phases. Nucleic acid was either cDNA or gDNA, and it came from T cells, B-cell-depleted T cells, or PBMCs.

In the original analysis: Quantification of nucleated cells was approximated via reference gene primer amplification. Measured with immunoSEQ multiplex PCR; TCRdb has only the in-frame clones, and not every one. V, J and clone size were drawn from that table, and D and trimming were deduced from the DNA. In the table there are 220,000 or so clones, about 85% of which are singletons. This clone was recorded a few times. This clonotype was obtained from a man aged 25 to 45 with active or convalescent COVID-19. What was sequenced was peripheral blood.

This chain's CDR3 is CASSREEAVDSPLHF. CDR3 coding DNA: TGCGCCAGCAGCCGAGAAGAAGCGGTCGATTCACCCCTCCACTTT. V usage is TRBV4-1 and J usage is TRBJ1-6, with D unclear. V was clipped by 4 bases and J by 8 bases, with 15 bases between them. This CDR3 spans 15 amino acids. Germline assignment: CDR1 MGHRA and CDR2 YSYEKL.